This T cell receptor (beta chain) was sequenced in a study of a mutant IDH1 vaccine in newly diagnosed glioma. Study details: In some groups vaccination began 4-6 weeks post-radiotherapy; others received it with temozolomide. Treated individuals were around 60% male and approximately 38% female, averaging roughly 44 years of age. Patients arrived already treated with radiotherapy, temozolomide, or both, most having had both.

V was trimmed by 1 base and J by 4 bases, leaving 10 bases between them. The CDR3 totals 14 residues. Time point described: week 5, during vaccination. Vaccination used 300 ug of mutant IDH1 20-mer peptide per dose, with topical imiquimod. The data were produced by immunoSEQ multiplex PCR, yet TCRdb's version contains in-frame clones alone and is incomplete. This sample carries about 50,000 clones, around 78% of them seen once, and the ten largest clones take roughly 5.2%. Broader study findings: Whatever changes occurred in top peripheral T cell clonotypes seemed unrelated to pseudoprogression.

This clone was seen a few times. No antigen is known for it. This clonotype originated in a man between 50 and 59 years old with glioma. This material consisted of PBMCs, taken from a glioma patient whose treatment included an IDH1 peptide vaccine. This chain connects TRBV23-1 to TRBJ1-1; no definite D call. TRBV23-1 is an ORF for which the function is uncertain. CDR3 coding DNA: TGCGCCAGCAGTCAATGCTCCCTCACCACTGAAGCTTTCTTT. Encoded protein: CASSQCSLTTEAFF.